Shown below are 10 T cell receptor beta chains from a single sample sequenced in a study of regulatory T cells in long-lasting Graves disease. Library construction for TCR beta used iRepertoire HTBI primers and Arm-PCR of CDR3 regions. TCRdb used MiXCR to reprocess the multiplex PCR reads, holding one entry per CDR3 protein. In the table there are 370,000 or so distinct CDR3 sequences, around 15% of which are singletons. The time point denotes: newly diagnosed GD, antithyroid drugs for less than 3 months. The TCR library was made from RNA that had been extracted from PBMCs in TRIzol. These data also featured in a second study, about T cells in Graves' hyperthyroidism and ophthalmopathy.

The specimen was peripheral blood mononuclear cells (PBMCs), collected at new diagnosis, from a patient treated with antithyroid drugs. The receptors here all came from a woman between 18 and 30 years old with Graves disease.

This clonotype was seen repeatedly, ten times or more. This chain joins TRBV20-1 and TRBJ2-5; the match to TRBD1 covers 8 bases. The junction had 11 bases not matched to a gene; V was cut back by 6 bases and J by 5 bases. Germline CDR1 reads DFQATT; CDR2 reads SNEGSKA (reference sequence). The CDR3 totals 14 residues. The CDR3 loop is CSAIDRGHGETQYF. The CDR3 coding sequence is TGCAGTGCCATTGACAGGGGCCATGGGGAGACCCAGTACTTC.

This clonotype was seen ten or more times. The DNA of the CDR3 is TGTGCCAGCAGCCAAGGACCGGGGGGGGGTCAAGAGACCCAGTACTTC. Protein sequence: CASSQGPGGGQETQYF. The chain couples TRBV3-1 to TRBJ2-5; TRBD2 aligns across 8 bases. Trimming took 1 base from V and 2 from J; bases not matched to a gene: 6. CDR1 is LGHDT and CDR2 is YNNKEL in the germline V gene (reference sequence). This CDR3 spans 16 amino acids.

This clonotype was observed at least ten times. This chain connects TRBV7-8 to TRBJ1-5; possible D gene TRBD1, 6 bases. CDR3 length equals 15 residues. The germline CDR1 and CDR2 sequences are SGHVS and FQNEAQ. Trimming left V 3 bases short and J 0 bases short, with 9 bases between. CDR3 coding DNA: TGTGCCAGCAGCTTCAGGGGCTATAGCAATCAGCCCCAGCATTTT. The encoded protein is CASSFRGYSNQPQHF.

At least ten counts were recorded for this clonotype. The V call is TRBV11-2, the J call TRBJ2-7; no firm D call. In germline, CDR1 is SGHAT, CDR2 FQNNGV. CDR3 length: 15 residues. V lost 1 base and J lost 6, with 16 bases in between. The DNA of the CDR3 is TGTGCCAGCAGCTTAGGACCAGGCACCCAAACCGAGCAGTACTTC. Encoded protein: CASSLGPGTQTEQYF.

This clonotype was counted ten times or more. V is TRBV12-3 or TRBV12-4 and J is TRBJ2-7, with D possibly called TRBD1 or TRBD2 (5 bases each). Trimming removed 8 bases from V and 4 bases from J, with 9 bases in between. CDR3 length equals 11 residues. CDR3 sequence: CASQRGYEQYF. CDR3 coding DNA: TGTGCCAGCCAGAGGGGATACGAGCAGTACTTC.

Ten or more counts support this clonotype. V usage is TRBV18 and J usage is TRBJ2-7, with D perhaps TRBD2 (6 bases). Germline loops: CDR1 KGHSH, CDR2 LQKENI. CDR3 length: 12 amino acids. Trimming removed 6 bases at V and 3 bases at J, with 9 bases between. The CDR3 nucleotides read TGTGCCAGCTCCCCGGGGGACTACGAGCAGTACTTC. It translates to CASSPGDYEQYF.

This clonotype was counted between two and nine times. In DNA, the CDR3 is TGTGCCAGCAGCCCTAGGGAGGGTAATGAAAAACTGTTTTTT. Amino acids: CASSPREGNEKLFF. The J gene is TRBJ1-4, the V gene TRBV6-1; D gene unclear. The CDR3 has 14 residues. The ends were cut back, 6 bases at V and 4 bases at J, with 12 bases in the middle. Germline CDR1 reads MNHNS; CDR2 reads SASEGT.

Ten or more counts support this clonotype. The rearrangement joins TRBV2 to TRBJ1-4, with TRBD1 as a possible D gene (5 bases). The germline CDR1 and CDR2 sequences are SNHLY and FYNNEI. The V and J ends lost 3 bases and 5 bases respectively, with 13 bases between them. CDR3 length equals 15 residues. CDR3 sequence: CASSESGTGNEKLFF. Written as DNA, the CDR3 is TGTGCCAGCAGTGAGAGCGGGACGGGGAATGAAAAACTGTTTTTT.

Comment on this clonotype: A read error may be the cause here, since a much bigger clone is one base away. The chain joins TRBV5-1 to TRBJ2-1; 7 nucleotides line up with TRBD2. This CDR3 is 16 amino acids long. CDR1 and CDR2 from the germline V gene are SGHRS and YFSETQ. V lost 0 bases, J lost 3 bases, and 6 bases stayed unmatched. CDR3 DNA sequence: TGCGCCAGCAGCTTGGGGCCTAGCGGATTCTACAATGAGCAGTTCTTC. The encoded protein is CASSLGPSGFYNEQFF.

This clonotype was counted between two and nine times. J is TRBJ1-1 and V is TRBV6-1; D is possibly TRBD1 (6 bases). CDR1 is MNHNS and CDR2 is SASEGT in the germline V gene. This CDR3 comprises 13 residues. Trimming cost V 1 base and J 7 bases, with 10 bases left between them. The CDR3 spells CASSEGGGFEAFF. The CDR3 DNA follows: TGTGCCAGCAGTGAAGGAGGGGGATTTGAAGCTTTCTTT.